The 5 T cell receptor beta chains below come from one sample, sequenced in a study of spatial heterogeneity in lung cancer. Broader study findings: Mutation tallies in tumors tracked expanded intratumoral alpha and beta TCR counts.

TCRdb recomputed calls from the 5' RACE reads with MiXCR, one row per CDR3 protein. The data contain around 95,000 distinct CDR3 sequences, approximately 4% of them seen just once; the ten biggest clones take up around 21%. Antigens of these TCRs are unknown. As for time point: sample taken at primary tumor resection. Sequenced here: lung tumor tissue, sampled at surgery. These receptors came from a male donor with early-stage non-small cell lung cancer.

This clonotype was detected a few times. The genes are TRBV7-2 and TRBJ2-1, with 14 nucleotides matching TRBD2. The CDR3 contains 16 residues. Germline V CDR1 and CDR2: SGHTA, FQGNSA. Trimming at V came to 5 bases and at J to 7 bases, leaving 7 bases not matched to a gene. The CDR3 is CASSPRLAGGQNEQFF. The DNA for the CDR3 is TGTGCCAGCAGCCCTCGACTAGCGGGGGGGCAGAATGAGCAGTTCTTC.

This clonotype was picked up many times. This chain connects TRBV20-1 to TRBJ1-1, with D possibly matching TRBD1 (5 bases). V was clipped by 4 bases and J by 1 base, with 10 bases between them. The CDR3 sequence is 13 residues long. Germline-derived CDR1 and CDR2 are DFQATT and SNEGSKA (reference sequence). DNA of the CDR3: TGCAGTGCTAAGGAAGACAGGAACACTGAAGCTTTCTTT. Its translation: CSAKEDRNTEAFF.

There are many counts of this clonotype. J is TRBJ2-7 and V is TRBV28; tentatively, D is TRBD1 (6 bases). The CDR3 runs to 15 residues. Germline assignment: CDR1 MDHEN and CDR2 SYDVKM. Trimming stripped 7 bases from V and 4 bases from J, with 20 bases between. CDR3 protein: CASTERTEQVYEQYF. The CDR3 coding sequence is TGTGCCAGCACCGAACGGACAGAGCAGGTTTACGAGCAGTACTTC.

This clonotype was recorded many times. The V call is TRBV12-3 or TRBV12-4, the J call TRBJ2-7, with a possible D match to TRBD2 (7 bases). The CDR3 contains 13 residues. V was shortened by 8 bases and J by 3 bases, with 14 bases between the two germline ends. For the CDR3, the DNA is TGTGCCAGCTCGGGGGGCCCTCACTACGAGCAGTACTTC. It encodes CASSGGPHYEQYF.

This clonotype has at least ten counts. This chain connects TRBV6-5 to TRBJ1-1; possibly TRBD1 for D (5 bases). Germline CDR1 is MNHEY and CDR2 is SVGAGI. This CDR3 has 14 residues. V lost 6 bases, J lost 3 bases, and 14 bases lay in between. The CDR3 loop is CASSQDRVYTEAFF. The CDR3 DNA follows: TGTGCCAGCAGCCAAGACAGAGTATACACTGAAGCTTTCTTT.